This T cell receptor beta chain emerged from a study of T cells expressing NK-cell markers. The overall study: Repertoires of TCR beta were obtained from T cells sorted as CD3+CD56+NKG2C+, CD3+CD56+NKG2C- and CD3+CD56-NKG2C+.

Germline CDR1 reads LGHNT; CDR2 reads FRNRAP. The CDR3 extends over 16 amino acids. TCRdb re-called the 5' RACE reads; one entry per CDR3 protein, DNA not given. Its listing shows around 110,000 distinct CDR3 sequences. What was sequenced was blood T cells: a sorted CD56 or NKG2C T cell subset, CD4+ or CD8+ T cells, or bulk PBMC T cells (not recorded which). The chain carries TRBV12-5 and TRBJ1-4; TCRdb names TRBD1, which stays unverified in the absence of DNA. The clonotype originates from a woman aged 18-70 years in good health. The chain's CDR3 is CASGFYRGATNEKLFF.